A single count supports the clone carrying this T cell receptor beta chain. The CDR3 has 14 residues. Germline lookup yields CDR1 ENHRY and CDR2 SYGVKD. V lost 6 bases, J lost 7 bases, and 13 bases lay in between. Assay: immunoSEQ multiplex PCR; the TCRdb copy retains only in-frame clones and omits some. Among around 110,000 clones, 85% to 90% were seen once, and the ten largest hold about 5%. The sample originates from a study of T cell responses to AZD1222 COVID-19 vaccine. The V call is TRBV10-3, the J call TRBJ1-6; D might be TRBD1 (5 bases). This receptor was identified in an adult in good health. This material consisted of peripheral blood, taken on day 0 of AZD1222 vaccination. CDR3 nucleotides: TGTGCCATCAGCTTGGGGCAGGGAAATTCACCCCTCCACTTT. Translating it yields CAISLGQGNSPLHF.